This TCR beta chain is from a study of blood T cell repertoires in COVID-19. The overall study: Sample material is recorded as cDNA or gDNA derived from T cells, B-cell-depleted T cells, or PBMCs.

Participants were aged roughly 18 to 100 years from about two dozen US areas. About this clone: Additional DNA sequences in this sample encode the identical CDR3.

Per the original methods: Reference gene primers were amplified, and this amplification served to estimate nucleated cell counts. This table comes from immunoSEQ multiplex PCR, and its TCRdb copy is limited to in-frame clones, with some not included. V, J and clone size are taken as reported in that table, and D and trimming were inferred from the DNA itself. The data contain just over 250,000 clones, 84% of them seen just once; the ten biggest clones take up approximately 4%. This CDR3 comprises 13 residues. V lost 1 base, J lost 1 base, and 4 bases lay in between. The germline V gene encodes CDR1 SGHTA and CDR2 FQGTGA.

This TCR was sampled from a man younger than 40 with acute COVID-19. The sample was PBMCs or T cells enriched from blood (not recorded which). The rearrangement joins TRBV7-3 to TRBJ1-1, with D unclear. CDR3: CASSLSQNTEAFF. DNA for the CDR3: TGTGCCAGCAGCTTAAGTCAGAACACTGAAGCTTTCTTT.